Listed below are T cell receptor beta chains from one sample, sequenced in a study of glioma-infiltrating T cells. TCRdb re-called the multiplex PCR reads through MiXCR, storing one row per CDR3 protein. The repertoire includes approximately 17,000 distinct CDR3 sequences, roughly 60% of them detected once, and 42% sits in the top ten. Input material: glioma tissue, nonneoplastic brain tissue, or PBMCs (not recorded which). These receptor sequences come from a human donor with low-grade glioma or glioblastoma, undergoing nonglioma brain surgery, or in good health (not recorded which). The CDR3 runs from the conserved cysteine through the conserved F or W. The D gene is left open where the match is weak. For some rows the clone size is stated as once, few or many, or as a class when expanded; others skip it.

v_gene	j_gene	abundance	d_gene	CDR3aa	CDR3nt
TRBV7-9	TRBJ2-5	NA	NA	CASSLIRGRPSQYF	TGTGCCAGCAGCTTAATTCGGGGCCGACCGTCCCAGTACTTC
TRBV15	TRBJ2-7	NA	TRBD1	CATSRRTGLSEQYF	TGTGCCACCAGCAGACGGACAGGGTTGAGCGAGCAGTACTTC
TRBV14	TRBJ2-1	once	NA	CASSHQFLEGGVGEQFF	TGTGCCAGCAGCCACCAATTTCTAGAGGGAGGCGTCGGTGAGCAGTTCTTC
TRBV6-5	TRBJ1-5	few	NA	CASSSISNQPQHF	TGTGCCAGCAGTTCAATCAGCAATCAGCCCCAGCATTTT
TRBV4-3	TRBJ1-5	NA	NA	CASSQGAFGLNQPQHF	TGCGCCAGCAGCCAAGGAGCCTTCGGGTTGAATCAGCCCCAGCATTTT
TRBV20-1	TRBJ1-2	NA	TRBD1	CSASPTDRDGGCSF	TGCAGTGCTAGCCCCACGGACAGGGACGGGGGCTGCAGCTTC
TRBV6-6	TRBJ1-1	NA	NA	CASSYLLTEAFF	TGTGCCAGCAGTTACTTGCTCACTGAAGCTTTCTTT
TRBV6-5	TRBJ2-4	NA	NA	CASSLRKAKNIQYF	TGTGCCAGCAGTTTACGGAAAGCCAAAAACATTCAGTACTTC
TRBV28	TRBJ1-2	many	NA	CASSLGLKGYTF	TGTGCCAGCAGTTTGGGGCTAAAAGGCTACACCTTC
TRBV6-1	TRBJ1-1	NA	NA	CASSTRSDGNFMNTEAFF	TGTGCCAGCAGTACCCGGAGCGACGGGAATTTCATGAACACTGAAGCTTTCTTT
TRBV14	TRBJ1-2	NA	NA	CASSQGQRAFYGYTF	TGTGCCAGCAGCCAAGGACAGCGAGCGTTCTATGGCTACACCTTC
TRBV6-6	TRBJ2-7	NA	NA	CASSYSLQGGPSYEQYF	TGTGCCAGCAGTTACTCCCTACAGGGAGGGCCCTCCTACGAGCAGTACTTC
TRBV6-2/TRBV6-3	TRBJ2-5	NA	NA	CASSYSPGALGETQYF	TGTGCCAGCAGTTACTCTCCGGGAGCCCTGGGAGAGACCCAGTACTTC
TRBV6-2/TRBV6-3	TRBJ1-5	NA	NA	CASSYVGHDASNQPQHF	TGTGCCAGCAGTTACGTCGGACATGATGCTAGCAATCAGCCCCAGCATTTT
TRBV6-2/TRBV6-3	TRBJ1-2	NA	NA	CASSDSWNHPKGYTF	TGTGCCAGCAGTGACTCATGGAACCACCCTAAGGGCTACACCTTC
TRBV2	TRBJ2-3	NA	TRBD1	CASSGQGRYTQYF	TGTGCCAGCAGTGGACAGGGGCGATATACGCAGTATTTT
TRBV7-9	TRBJ1-1	large	NA	CASSLSGVTEAFF	TGTGCCAGCAGCTTATCTGGGGTAACTGAAGCTTTCTTT
TRBV28	TRBJ1-1	NA	NA	CASSLDSFEAFF	TGTGCCAGCAGTTTAGACAGCTTTGAAGCTTTCTTT
TRBV6-1	TRBJ1-1	many	NA	CASTTNRQDGSEAFF	TGTGCCAGCACCACTAATCGACAGGATGGGTCTGAAGCTTTCTTT
TRBV27	TRBJ2-5	NA	NA	CASSKLNQETQYF	TGTGCCAGCAGTAAACTAAACCAAGAGACCCAGTACTTC
TRBV27	TRBJ2-1	few	NA	CASSLGAANEQFF	TGTGCCAGCAGTTTAGGGGCGGCTAATGAGCAGTTCTTC
TRBV28	TRBJ1-3	NA	NA	CASRYRDTFRMPSGNTIYF	TGTGCCAGCAGATACCGGGACACCTTTCGGATGCCCTCTGGAAACACCATATACTTT